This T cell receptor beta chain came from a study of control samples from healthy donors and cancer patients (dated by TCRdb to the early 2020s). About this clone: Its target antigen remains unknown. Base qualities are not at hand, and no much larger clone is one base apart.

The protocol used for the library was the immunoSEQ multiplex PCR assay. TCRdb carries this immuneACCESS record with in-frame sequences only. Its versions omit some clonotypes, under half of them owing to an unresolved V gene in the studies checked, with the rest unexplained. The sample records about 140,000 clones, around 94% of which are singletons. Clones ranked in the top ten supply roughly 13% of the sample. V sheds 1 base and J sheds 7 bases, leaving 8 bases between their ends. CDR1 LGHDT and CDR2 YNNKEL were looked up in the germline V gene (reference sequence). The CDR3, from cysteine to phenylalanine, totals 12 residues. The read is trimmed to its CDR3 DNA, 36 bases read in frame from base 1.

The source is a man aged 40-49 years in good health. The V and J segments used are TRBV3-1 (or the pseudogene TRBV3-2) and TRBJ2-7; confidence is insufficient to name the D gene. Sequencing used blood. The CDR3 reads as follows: CASSQGVIEQYF. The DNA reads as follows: TGTGCCAGCAGCCAAGGGGTAATAGAGCAGTACTTC.